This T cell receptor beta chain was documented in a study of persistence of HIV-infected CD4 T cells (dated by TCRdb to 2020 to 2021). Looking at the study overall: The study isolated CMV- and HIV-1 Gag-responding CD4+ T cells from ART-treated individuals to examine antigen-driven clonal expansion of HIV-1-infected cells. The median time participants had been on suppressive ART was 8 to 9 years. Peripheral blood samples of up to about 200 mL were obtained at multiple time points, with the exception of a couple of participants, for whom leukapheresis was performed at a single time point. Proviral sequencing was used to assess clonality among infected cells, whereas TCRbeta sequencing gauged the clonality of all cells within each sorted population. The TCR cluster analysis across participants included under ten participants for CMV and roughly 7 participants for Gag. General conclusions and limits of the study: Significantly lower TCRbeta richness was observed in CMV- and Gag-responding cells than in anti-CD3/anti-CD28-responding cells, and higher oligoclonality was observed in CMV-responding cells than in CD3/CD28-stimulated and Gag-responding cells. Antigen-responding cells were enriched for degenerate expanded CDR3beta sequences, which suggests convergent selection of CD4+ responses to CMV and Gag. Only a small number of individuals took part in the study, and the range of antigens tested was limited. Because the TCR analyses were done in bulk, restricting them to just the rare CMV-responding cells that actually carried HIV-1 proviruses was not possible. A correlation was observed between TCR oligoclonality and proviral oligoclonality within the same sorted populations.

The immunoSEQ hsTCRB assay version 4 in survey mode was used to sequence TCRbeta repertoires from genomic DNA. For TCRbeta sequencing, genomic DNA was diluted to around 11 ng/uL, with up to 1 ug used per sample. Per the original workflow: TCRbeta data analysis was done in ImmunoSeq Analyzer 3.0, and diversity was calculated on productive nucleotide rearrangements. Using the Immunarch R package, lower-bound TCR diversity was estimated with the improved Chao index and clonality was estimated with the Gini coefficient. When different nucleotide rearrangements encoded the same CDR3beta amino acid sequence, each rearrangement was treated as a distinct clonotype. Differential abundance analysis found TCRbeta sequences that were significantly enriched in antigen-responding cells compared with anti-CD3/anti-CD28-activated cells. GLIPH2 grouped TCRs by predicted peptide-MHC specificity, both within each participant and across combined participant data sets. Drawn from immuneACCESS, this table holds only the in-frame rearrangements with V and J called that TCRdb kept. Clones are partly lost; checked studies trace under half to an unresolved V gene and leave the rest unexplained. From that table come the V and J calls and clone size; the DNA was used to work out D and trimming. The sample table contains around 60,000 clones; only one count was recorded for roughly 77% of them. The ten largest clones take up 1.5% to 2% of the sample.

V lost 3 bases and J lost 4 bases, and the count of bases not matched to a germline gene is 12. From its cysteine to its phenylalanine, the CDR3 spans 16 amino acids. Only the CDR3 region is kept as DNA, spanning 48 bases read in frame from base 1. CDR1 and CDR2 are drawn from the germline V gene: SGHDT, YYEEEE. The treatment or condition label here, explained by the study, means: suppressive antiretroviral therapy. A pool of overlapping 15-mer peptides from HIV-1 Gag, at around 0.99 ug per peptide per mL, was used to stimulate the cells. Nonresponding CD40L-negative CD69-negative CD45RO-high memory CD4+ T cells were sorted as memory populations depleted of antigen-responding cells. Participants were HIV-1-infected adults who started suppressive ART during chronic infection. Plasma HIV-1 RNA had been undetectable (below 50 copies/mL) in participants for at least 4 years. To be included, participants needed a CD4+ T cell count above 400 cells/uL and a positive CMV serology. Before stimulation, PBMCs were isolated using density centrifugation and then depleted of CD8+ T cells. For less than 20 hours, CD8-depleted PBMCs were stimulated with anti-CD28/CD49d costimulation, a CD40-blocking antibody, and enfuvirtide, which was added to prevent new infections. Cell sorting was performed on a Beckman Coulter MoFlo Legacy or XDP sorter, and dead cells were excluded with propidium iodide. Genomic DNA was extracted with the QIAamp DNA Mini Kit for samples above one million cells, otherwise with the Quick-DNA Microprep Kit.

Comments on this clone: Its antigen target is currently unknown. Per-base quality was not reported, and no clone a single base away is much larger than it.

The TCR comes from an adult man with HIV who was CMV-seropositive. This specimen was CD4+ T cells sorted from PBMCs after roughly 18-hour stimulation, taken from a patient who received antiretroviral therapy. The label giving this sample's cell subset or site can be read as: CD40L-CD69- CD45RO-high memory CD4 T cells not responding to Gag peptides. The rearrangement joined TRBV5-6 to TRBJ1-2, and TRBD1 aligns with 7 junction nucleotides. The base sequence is TGTGCCAGCAGCTCCCTACAGGGGAGGTCTATCTATGGCTACACCTTC. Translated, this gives CASSSLQGRSIYGYTF.